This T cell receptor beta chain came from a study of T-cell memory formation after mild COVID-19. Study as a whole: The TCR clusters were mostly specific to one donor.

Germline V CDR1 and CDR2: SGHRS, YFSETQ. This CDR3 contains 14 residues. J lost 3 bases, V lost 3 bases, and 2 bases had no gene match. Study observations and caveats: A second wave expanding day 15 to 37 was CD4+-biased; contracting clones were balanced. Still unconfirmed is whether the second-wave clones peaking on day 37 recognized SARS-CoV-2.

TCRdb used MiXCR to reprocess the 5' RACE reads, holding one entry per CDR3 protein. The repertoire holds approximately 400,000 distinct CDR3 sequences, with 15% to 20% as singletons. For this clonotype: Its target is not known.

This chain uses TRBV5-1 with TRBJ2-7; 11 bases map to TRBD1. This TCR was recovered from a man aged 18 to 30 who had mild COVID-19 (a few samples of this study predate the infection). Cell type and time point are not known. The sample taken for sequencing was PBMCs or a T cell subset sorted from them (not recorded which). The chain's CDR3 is CASSWGTGGYEQYV. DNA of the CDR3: TGCGCCAGCAGCTGGGGGACAGGGGGCTACGAGCAGTACGTC.